The 21 T cell receptor beta chains presented below share a single source sample, sequenced in a study of blood T cell repertoires in COVID-19. Repertoires were generated with immunoSEQ multiplex PCR, while TCRdb's copy carries only in-frame clones and drops some. The sample comprises 150,000 to 200,000 clones, 83% of which are singletons, and about 19% rests with the top ten. Sequencing input: peripheral blood. These receptors all come from a woman in her 70s who had recovered from COVID-19.

J is TRBJ2-7 and V is TRBV7-2; 7 bases agree with TRBD2. This CDR3 region has 15 residues. Germline CDR1 and CDR2: SGHTA and FQGNSA. V was pared by 5 bases and J by 7 bases, with 14 bases of the junction left unmatched. The CDR3 loop reads CASSLRASGMGEQYF. The CDR3 DNA sequence: TGTGCCAGCAGCCTAAGGGCGAGCGGGATGGGGGAGCAGTACTTC.

This clone was seen just once. The chain joins TRBV15 to TRBJ2-1; 12 bases are a match to TRBD2. Germline CDR1 and CDR2: LNHNV and YYDKDF (reference sequence). The CDR3 covers 17 residues. The V and J ends lost 5 bases and 8 bases, in that order; junction bases with no gene match: 13. In DNA form, the CDR3 reads TGTGCCACCAGCCCACGACTAGCGGGAGCCCCTGGGGATGAGCAGTTCTTC. Protein sequence: CATSPRLAGAPGDEQFF. Full variable domain (remainder filled in from reference TRBV15 and TRBJ2-1): DAMVIQNPRYQVTQFGKPVTLSCSQTLNHNVMYWYQQKSSQAPKLLFHYYDKDFNNEADTPDNFQSRRPNTSFCFLDIRSPGLGDTAMYLCATSPRLAGAPGDEQFFGPGTRLTVL.

The CDR3 nucleotides read TGTGCCAGCAGTCGCCAAGCGGGAGGGACAGATACGCAGTATTTT. This codes for CASSRQAGGTDTQYF. The genes are TRBV6-5 and TRBJ2-3, with TRBD2 matching 10 bases. The V segment lost 5 bases and the J segment 3 bases; nucleotides outside the gene matches: 5. This CDR3 is 15 amino acids long. Germline V gene data show CDR1 as MNHEY and CDR2 as SVGAGI.

The chain has TRBV28 and TRBJ2-5, with a possible D match to TRBD1 (6 bases). In germline, CDR1 is MDHEN, CDR2 SYDVKM. The CDR3 has 13 residues. The V and J ends lost 5 bases and 5 bases respectively, with 12 bases between them. In nucleotides, the CDR3 is TGTGCCAGCAGTCCCCAGGGGTGGGAGACCCAGTACTTC. As protein: CASSPQGWETQYF.

The chain combines TRBV30 with TRBJ2-6; no definite D call. The germline V gene has CDR1 GTSNPN and CDR2 SVGIG (reference sequence). The CDR3 is 16 residues long. Trimming pared 1 base from V and 2 bases from J, leaving 12 bases between. The CDR3 loop is CAWSGLISAGANVLTF. The CDR3, as DNA: TGTGCCTGGAGTGGCCTGATTTCGGCTGGGGCCAACGTCCTGACTTTC.

The chain combines TRBV28 with TRBJ1-2; D uncertain. V dropped 6 bases and J dropped 3 bases, with 14 bases sitting between them. The CDR3 runs 14 residues. Germline lookup yields CDR1 MDHEN and CDR2 SYDVKM. The CDR3 DNA reads as TGTGCCAGCAGCACCCCTACAGAGTACTATGGCTACACCTTC. Amino acid sequence: CASSTPTEYYGYTF.

This sequence joins TRBV18 and TRBJ2-5; D ambiguous. This CDR3 spans 12 amino acids. Trimming took off 3 bases at V and 5 bases at J, with 7 bases between the two ends. Germline CDR1 and CDR2: KGHSH and LQKENI. CDR3 region: CASSPYRETQYF. The CDR3 DNA reads as TGTGCCAGCTCACCCTACCGGGAGACCCAGTACTTC.

J is TRBJ2-3 and V is TRBV7-3, with D possibly TRBD1 on 6 matching bases. V was pared by 5 bases and J by 0 bases, with 21 bases between. The CDR3 has 18 residues. Looked up from germline, CDR1 is SGHTA and CDR2 is FQGTGA. The DNA for the CDR3 is TGTGCCAGCAGCCCCGGGTTGGGGGTAGGGGGTAGCACAGATACGCAGTATTTT. Translated, it gives CASSPGLGVGGSTDTQYF.

The rearrangement links TRBV6-5 to TRBJ2-5; 8 bases fit TRBD1. The germline gives CDR1 MNHEY, CDR2 SVGAGI. The CDR3 loop spans 11 amino acids. V trimming: 8 bases; J trimming: 7 bases; junction bases outside the gene matches: 3. CDR3 sequence: CASRQGRTQYF. The DNA for the CDR3 is TGTGCCAGCCGACAGGGGAGGACCCAGTACTTC.

This chain connects TRBV21-1 to TRBJ1-6; the D segment call TRBD1 is taken from the table without a DNA check. TRBV21-1 counts as a pseudogene. This CDR3 spans 16 amino acids. CDR3 sequence reads: CASSKQDRVRNSPLHF. The CDR3 coding sequence is TGTGCCAGCAGCAAACAAGACAGGGTTAGGAATTCACCCCTCCACTTT.

The CDR3 DNA follows: TGTGCCAGCAGCCCGCGGCAGGGAAGGACTGAAGCTTTCTTT. This codes for CASSPRQGRTEAFF. This rearrangement joins TRBV7-9 to TRBJ1-1; possibly TRBD1 for D (5 bases). V lost 5 bases and J lost 5, with 15 bases in between. The CDR3 contains 14 residues. Per the germline V gene, CDR1 is SEHNR and CDR2 is FQNEAQ (reference sequence).

This clone was seen more than once but under ten times. The rearrangement uses TRBV7-6 and TRBJ2-1, with TRBD1 matching over 9 bases. Germline V gives CDR1 SGHVS, CDR2 FNYEAQ. V was pared by 5 bases and J by 9 bases, with 11 bases of the junction left unmatched. The CDR3 loop spans 15 amino acids. CDR3 loop: CASSPQNRGRGEQFF. The CDR3 region has the DNA TGTGCCAGCAGCCCCCAGAACAGGGGGCGCGGTGAGCAGTTCTTC.

The CDR3 bases are TGTGCCATCAGTGATGGGCCAGGGGTGTCATGGCAGCCCCAGCATTTT. Its translation is CAISDGPGVSWQPQHF. This chain joins TRBV10-3 and TRBJ1-5; D might be TRBD1 (6 bases). Germline V gene lookup returns CDR1 ENHRY and CDR2 SYGVKD. The CDR3 totals 16 residues. V was trimmed by 3 bases and J by 7 bases, leaving 19 bases between them.

V gene TRBV24-1 combines with J gene TRBJ2-3; D remains unclear. V lost 3 bases, J lost 0 bases, and 6 bases lay in between. CDR3 length: 14 amino acids. Germline V CDR1 and CDR2: KGHDR, SFDVKD. CDR3 sequence: CATSDPGSTDTQYF. CDR3 sequence (DNA): TGTGCCACCAGTGATCCCGGGAGCACAGATACGCAGTATTTT.

In its sample, this clone was seen a few times. CDR3 sequence reads: CASSPGGRPAAFF. CDR3 coding DNA: TGTGCCAGTAGTCCCGGGGGTAGGCCGGCAGCTTTCTTT. The rearrangement uses TRBV19 and TRBJ1-1, with D possibly matching TRBD1 (5 bases). Germline V gene data show CDR1 as LNHDA and CDR2 as SQIVND (reference sequence). The CDR3 extends over 13 amino acids. V was clipped by 5 bases and J by 10 bases, with 17 bases between them.

The CDR3 sequence is CASSDPGQGITEAFF. The CDR3 DNA follows: TGTGCCAGCAGTGACCCCGGACAGGGGATCACTGAAGCTTTCTTT. V gene TRBV6-4 combines with J gene TRBJ1-1, with 9 bases matching TRBD1. The germline V gene encodes CDR1 MRHNA and CDR2 SNTAGT. The ends lost 2 bases at V and 4 bases at J; junction bases unmatched: 5. This CDR3 comprises 15 residues.

This clone was found a few times. This chain joins TRBV7-3 and TRBJ2-5; perhaps TRBD1 as D (5 bases). Germline CDR1 SGHTA, CDR2 FQGTGA. The CDR3 length is 15 residues. The germline V and J ends were trimmed by 5 bases and 2 bases, with 15 bases remaining between them. The CDR3 loop reads CASSTKLGEQETQYF. CDR3 coding DNA: TGTGCCAGCAGCACAAAGCTAGGGGAACAAGAGACCCAGTACTTC.

This chain uses TRBV4-3 with TRBJ2-1; 7 bases are a match to TRBD2. Germline CDR1 and CDR2: LGHNA and YSLEER. Trimming at V came to 3 bases and at J to 5 bases, leaving 7 bases not matched to a gene. This CDR3 is 15 amino acids long. This CDR3 is CASSQLGEGHNEQFF. The CDR3 bases are TGCGCCAGCAGCCAGTTGGGGGAGGGGCACAATGAGCAGTTCTTC.

V is TRBV5-4 and J is TRBJ2-7, with 12 bases fitting TRBD2. CDR3 size: 15 residues. Germline V lookup: CDR1 SGHNT, CDR2 YYREEE (reference sequence). After removal of 4 bases from V and 2 bases from J, the junction contained 4 bases not matched to a gene. The CDR3 DNA is TGTGCCAGCAGCCCTCGACTAGCGGGGGCCTACGAGCAGTACTTC. Amino acid sequence: CASSPRLAGAYEQYF.

The genes are TRBV6-8 and TRBJ1-6; D ambiguous. This CDR3 comprises 13 residues. Trimming pared 6 bases from V and 7 bases from J, leaving 10 bases between. CDR1 is MNHGY and CDR2 is SAAAGT in the germline V gene. CDR3 loop: CASSPGGNSPLHF. The CDR3 nucleotides read TGTGCCAGCAGCCCAGGTGGGAATTCACCCCTCCACTTT.

The gene calls are TRBV5-1 and TRBJ1-4; 8 bases align to TRBD1. From germline, CDR1 is SGHRS and CDR2 YFSETQ. The CDR3 has 16 residues. The junction had 5 bases not matched to a gene; V was cut back by 4 bases and J by 0 bases. The CDR3 DNA reads TGCGCCAGCAGCCCACAGGGGGGCGCAACTAATGAAAAACTGTTTTTT. Its translation is CASSPQGGATNEKLFF. Full variable domain (rest looked up from reference TRBV5-1 and TRBJ1-4): KAGVTQTPRYLIKTRGQQVTLSCSPISGHRSVSWYQQTPGQGLQFLFEYFSETQRNKGNFPGRFSGRQFSNSRSEMNVSTLELGDSALYLCASSPQGGATNEKLFFGSGTQLSVL.